One TCR beta chain is described in this entry. Naive-designated CD8 cells lacked CD45RO, were positively enriched for CCR7, and omitted terminally differentiated effector memory CD45RA+ cells. The source of the sample is a study of shared clonotypes between healthy human individuals. The CDR3 extends over 14 amino acids. Germline V lookup: CDR1 SEHNR, CDR2 FQNEAQ (reference sequence). Trimming pared 5 bases from V and 5 bases from J, leaving 13 bases between. Data came from immunoSEQ multiplex PCR; TCRdb stores just in-frame clones and leaves some out. This repertoire shows about 2.2 million clones, over 85% found once; its top ten account for approximately 1.7%.

V is TRBV7-9 and J is TRBJ1-3; D is perhaps TRBD1 (5 bases). The receptor was derived from a young man in good health. Some clones in this sample may be carry-over from other donors' samples. Sequencing was performed on naive CD8+ T cells from PBMCs. CDR3 protein: CASSPLGGRNTIYF. The DNA for the CDR3 is TGTGCCAGCAGCCCGTTGGGGGGAAGAAACACCATATATTTT.